The 32 T cell receptor beta chains below were found in one sample sequenced in a study of T cell clonotyping in hematopoietic cell transplantation. Documented time point: recipient sample about 28 days before transplant, after cytoreduction. Libraries were prepared by immunoSEQ multiplex PCR; TCRdb keeps only in-frame clonotypes and omits some of them. The sample lists some 29,000 clones; over 60% were seen once. Source: peripheral blood mononuclear cells, taken before stem cell transplant. The receptors here all came from a woman in her thirties with chronic myeloid leukemia. Some clones in this sample may be carry-over from other donors' samples.

The CDR3 is CAFRTVVDEKLFF. The CDR3 DNA reads TGTGCCTTCCGAACGGTGGTCGATGAAAAACTGTTTTTT. V is TRBV2 and J is TRBJ1-4; D not certain. Trimming took off 11 bases at V and 6 bases at J, with 16 bases between the two ends. The CDR3 extends over 13 amino acids. From germline, CDR1 is SNHLY and CDR2 FYNNEI. The entire variable domain, with the rest obtained from reference TRBV2 and TRBJ1-4, is as follows: EPEVTQTPSHQVTQMGQEVILRCVPISNHLYFYWYRQILGQKVEFLVSFYNNEISEKSEIFDDQFSVERPDGSNFTLKIRSTKLEDSAMYFCAFRTVVDEKLFFGSGTQLSVL.

The chain uses TRBV2 and TRBJ2-1; TRBD2 matches 7 bases. After removal of 2 bases from V and 12 bases from J, the junction contained 10 bases not matched to a gene. This CDR3 comprises 14 residues. Germline V gene lookup returns CDR1 SNHLY and CDR2 FYNNEI. CDR3 sequence reads: CASSETGQGGVQFF. In nucleotides, the CDR3 is TGTGCCAGCAGTGAAACAGGCCAGGGAGGGGTGCAGTTCTTC.

This rearrangement joins TRBV5-1 to TRBJ1-1, with D possibly TRBD1 on 5 matching bases. The V and J ends lost 2 bases and 0 bases respectively, with 11 bases between them. The CDR3 covers 15 residues. Germline V gene sequence: CDR1 SGHRS, CDR2 YFSETQ. DNA for the CDR3: TGCGCCAGCAGCTTAAGTGGGACCGTGAACACTGAAGCTTTCTTT. As protein: CASSLSGTVNTEAFF.

The table lists this clone with a few counts. This sequence joins TRBV27 and TRBJ1-5; D unclear. Germline V gives CDR1 MNHEY, CDR2 SMNVEV (reference sequence). CDR3 length: 12 amino acids. Trimming shortened V by 4 bases and J by 5 bases, and 6 bases separated the two germline ends. CDR3 in DNA: TGTGCCAGCAGTTCCACGGATCAGCCCCAGCATTTT. It is translated as CASSSTDQPQHF.

The V call is TRBV7-7, the J call TRBJ1-4; tentative D call: TRBD1 (5 bases). The V end lost 1 base, the J end lost 8 bases, and 17 bases lay between the germline ends. Germline CDR1 reads SSHAT; CDR2 reads FNYEAQ (reference sequence). The CDR3 length is 16 residues. The CDR3 DNA reads TGTGCCAGCAGCTTAGAGCCTGGCGGGGGAACCGAAAAACTGTTTTTT. Its translation: CASSLEPGGGTEKLFF.

The CDR3 DNA is TGTGCCAGTACCCCCGGAGGCCTCTATGGCTACACCTTC. Translation: CASTPGGLYGYTF. The chain combines TRBV19 with TRBJ1-2; D gene uncertain. The CDR3 sequence is 13 residues long. In germline, CDR1 is LNHDA, CDR2 SQIVND (reference sequence). Trimming stripped 7 bases from V and 4 bases from J, with 13 bases between.

The genes are TRBV6-1 and TRBJ1-2; D unclear. Germline V gives CDR1 MNHNS, CDR2 SASEGT. This CDR3 spans 14 amino acids. The V end was cut by 4 bases, the J end by 0 bases, with 9 bases between. In nucleotides, the CDR3 is TGTGCCAGCAGTGGCCAGTTCTCTAACTATGGCTACACCTTC. It encodes CASSGQFSNYGYTF.

The chain uses TRBV5-1 and TRBJ1-1; D is undetermined. Trimming took off 0 bases at V and 0 bases at J, with 9 bases between the two ends. This CDR3 has 15 amino acids. Per germline, CDR1 SGHRS and CDR2 YFSETQ. Written as DNA, the CDR3 is TGCGCCAGCAGCTTGGTGGTGGTATTGAACACTGAAGCTTTCTTT. The encoded protein is CASSLVVVLNTEAFF.

This chain uses TRBV5-1 with TRBJ2-7, with a weak D call TRBD1 (6 bases). CDR3 size: 16 residues. From germline, CDR1 is SGHRS and CDR2 YFSETQ. Trimming pared 0 bases from V and 2 bases from J, leaving 15 bases between. The CDR3 sequence: CASSLGQVGHTYEQYF. The CDR3 coding sequence is TGCGCCAGCAGCTTGGGACAGGTTGGGCATACCTACGAGCAGTACTTC.

This sequence joins TRBV2 and TRBJ2-2; possibly TRBD1 or TRBD2 for D (5 bases each). The germline V and J ends were trimmed by 1 base and 5 bases, with 11 bases remaining between them. The length of the CDR3 is 15 residues. Germline assignment: CDR1 SNHLY and CDR2 FYNNEI. The CDR3 nucleotides read TGTGCCAGCAGTGAAGAGGGACCATATACCGGGGAGCTGTTTTTT. Its protein is CASSEEGPYTGELFF.

The chain couples TRBV19 to TRBJ1-2, with D possibly matching TRBD1 (5 bases). The CDR3 runs 15 residues. V was cut by 2 bases and J by 5 bases, with 15 bases left in between. Germline lookup yields CDR1 LNHDA and CDR2 SQIVND (reference sequence). The CDR3 nucleotides are TGTGCCAGTAGTATAAACGGACAACCACCTTATGGCTACACCTTC. Residues: CASSINGQPPYGYTF.

Remarks on this clone: The junction departs from the called germline gene at one end, perhaps through a read error. The CDR3 reads CASSEGWTYGQYF. The CDR3, as DNA: TGCGCCAGTAGCGAAGGGTGGACCTACGGGCAGTACTTC. The V call is TRBV4-1, the J call TRBJ2-7, with D tentatively TRBD2 (5 bases). The length of the CDR3 is 13 residues. CDR1 and CDR2 (germline): MGHRA, YSYEKL.

This sequence joins TRBV7-9 and TRBJ2-1, with 7 bases matching TRBD1. Germline assignment: CDR1 SEHNR and CDR2 FQNEAQ (reference sequence). After removal of 1 base from V and 0 bases from J, the junction contained 0 bases not matched to a gene. This CDR3 has 15 amino acids. The CDR3 is CASSLGTGSYNEQFF. The CDR3 nucleotides read TGTGCCAGCAGCTTAGGGACAGGCTCCTACAATGAGCAGTTCTTC.

V is TRBV30 and J is TRBJ1-5; 7 nucleotides line up with TRBD1. The length of the CDR3 is 14 residues. After removal of 5 bases from V and 4 bases from J, the junction contained 8 bases not matched to a gene. Germline CDR1 reads GTSNPN; CDR2 reads SVGIG (reference sequence). CDR3 DNA sequence: TGTGCCTGGGCCAGGGGGGGGCCTAATCAGCCCCAGCATTTT. Amino acid sequence: CAWARGGPNQPQHF.

The rearrangement uses TRBV7-9 and TRBJ1-4; D unclear. The CDR3 has 14 residues. Looked up from germline, CDR1 is SEHNR and CDR2 is FQNEAQ (reference sequence). V lost 3 bases and J 7 bases, leaving 12 bases between the germline ends. The CDR3 DNA sequence: TGTGCCAGCAGCTTTCTCCCAGCACGTGAAAAACTGTTTTTT. It yields the protein CASSFLPAREKLFF.

The V call is TRBV28, the J call TRBJ2-6; the D gene is possibly TRBD1 (5 bases). V was cut by 4 bases and J by 4 bases, with 11 bases left in between. This CDR3 contains 15 residues. Germline CDR1 reads MDHEN; CDR2 reads SYDVKM. Here the CDR3 DNA reads TGTGCCAGCAGTTCAATAGGGGCCGGGGCCAACGTCCTGACTTTC. As protein: CASSSIGAGANVLTF.

This clone was found once. The chain has TRBV25-1 and TRBJ2-3; tentatively, D is TRBD1 (5 bases). V was pared by 6 bases and J by 1 base, with 8 bases between. The CDR3 is 13 amino acids. Per germline, CDR1 MGHDK and CDR2 SYGVNS. CDR3 residues: CASSLQGTDTQYF. CDR3 nucleotides: TGTGCCAGCAGCCTACAGGGCACAGATACGCAGTATTTT.

The chain links TRBV6-1 to TRBJ1-6, with no clear D. CDR1 and CDR2 (germline): MNHNS, SASEGT. The CDR3 runs 15 residues. The V end lost 3 bases, the J end lost 9 bases, and 15 bases lay between the germline ends. The CDR3 loop is CASSDINLASSPLHF. The CDR3 nucleotides are TGTGCCAGCAGTGATATTAATCTGGCCAGTTCACCCCTCCACTTT.

V is TRBV5-1 and J is TRBJ1-4; TRBD1 matches 9 bases. After removal of 2 bases from V and 4 bases from J, the junction contained 6 bases not matched to a gene. CDR1 and CDR2 (germline): SGHRS, YFSETQ. The CDR3 sequence is 16 residues long. CDR3 nucleotide sequence: TGCGCCAGCAGCTTACCCGGGACAGGGTATAATGAAAAACTGTTTTTT. Translated, it gives CASSLPGTGYNEKLFF.

The V gene is TRBV18, the J gene TRBJ1-2; D is ambiguous. Germline V lookup: CDR1 KGHSH, CDR2 LQKENI. This CDR3 region has 15 residues. The V end lost 2 bases, the J end lost 8 bases, and 18 bases lay between the germline ends. CDR3 bases: TGTGCCAGCTCACCAAACGCGGTGGCCGGGGAAGGCTACACCTTC. As protein: CASSPNAVAGEGYTF.

This clone has just one count. The chain joins TRBV5-1 to TRBJ1-2; weak D call: TRBD1 (5 bases). V lost 0 bases and J 4 bases, leaving 13 bases between the germline ends. In germline, CDR1 is SGHRS, CDR2 YFSETQ. CDR3 length: 15 residues. The CDR3 protein is CASSLAGAGGYGYTF. The CDR3 nucleotides read TGCGCCAGCAGCTTGGCCGGGGCTGGGGGCTATGGCTACACCTTC. Combining the CDR3 with reference TRBV5-1 and TRBJ1-2 gives the whole variable domain KAGVTQTPRYLIKTRGQQVTLSCSPISGHRSVSWYQQTPGQGLQFLFEYFSETQRNKGNFPGRFSGRQFSNSRSEMNVSTLELGDSALYLCASSLAGAGGYGYTFGSGTRLTVV.

This clone was seen more than once but under ten times. V usage is TRBV27 and J usage is TRBJ1-2; no definite D call. Looked up from germline, CDR1 is MNHEY and CDR2 is SMNVEV (reference sequence). The CDR3 has 13 residues. The V end was cut by 1 base, the J end by 0 bases, with 3 bases between. CDR3 sequence (DNA): TGTGCCAGCAGTTTATTTCCTAACTATGGCTACACCTTC. Protein: CASSLFPNYGYTF.

This clone was seen once. The J gene is TRBJ1-6, the V gene TRBV4-3; the D gene is possibly TRBD1 (6 bases). Trimming pared 5 bases from V and 8 bases from J, leaving 13 bases between. This CDR3 is 14 amino acids long. CDR1 and CDR2 (germline): LGHNA, YSLEER. CDR3 sequence reads: CASSLQGTDSPLHF. The DNA for the CDR3 is TGCGCCAGCAGCTTACAGGGTACCGATTCACCCCTCCACTTT.

The table lists this clone with a count of one. V is TRBV5-6 and J is TRBJ1-3; a possible D gene is TRBD1 (6 bases). The CDR3 totals 18 residues. The germline CDR1 and CDR2 sequences are SGHDT and YYEEEE. The V gene lost 0 bases and the J gene lost 7 bases, with 23 bases spanning the gap. The DNA for the CDR3 is TGTGCCAGCAGCTTGGTGGACAGTCTGGAGGGCACACGGAACACCATATATTTT. Amino acid sequence: CASSLVDSLEGTRNTIYF.

The V call is TRBV6-1, the J call TRBJ1-2; D possibly corresponds to TRBD1 (6 bases). CDR1 is MNHNS and CDR2 is SASEGT in the germline V gene. With 3 bases removed from V and 9 bases from J, the gap between germline ends came to 14 bases. This CDR3 region has 13 residues. The CDR3 reads CASSDGQPGRYTF. The CDR3 DNA reads as TGTGCCAGCAGTGACGGACAGCCCGGGCGCTACACCTTC.

The chain has TRBV7-8 and TRBJ1-6; 9 bases are a match to TRBD1. With 3 bases clipped from V and 10 bases from J, the junction kept 13 bases outside the gene matches. Germline assignment: CDR1 SGHVS and CDR2 FQNEAQ. The length of the CDR3 is 17 residues. CDR3: CASSLDRGRRGESPLHF. DNA for the CDR3: TGTGCCAGCAGCTTGGACAGGGGCCGAAGAGGGGAATCACCCCTCCACTTT.

The V and J genes are TRBV6-6 and TRBJ1-1; TRBD1 is a possible D gene (5 bases). The V gene's germline CDR1 is MNHNY and CDR2 SVGAGI (reference sequence). Trimming took off 5 bases at V and 6 bases at J, with 16 bases between the two ends. The length of the CDR3 is 14 residues. The chain's CDR3 is CASSKNTGNAEAFF. CDR3 nucleotide sequence: TGTGCCAGCAGTAAAAATACAGGCAACGCTGAAGCTTTCTTT.

This clone was observed a handful of times. V gene TRBV2 combines with J gene TRBJ1-2; no clear D. The CDR3 is 12 residues long. Per the germline V gene, CDR1 is SNHLY and CDR2 is FYNNEI. With 4 bases removed from V and 3 bases from J, the gap between germline ends came to 6 bases. CDR3 sequence: CASSGEHYGYTF. The CDR3 coding sequence is TGTGCCAGCAGTGGCGAACACTATGGCTACACCTTC.

The rearrangement uses TRBV25-1 and TRBJ2-5; 11 bases agree with TRBD1. This CDR3 region has 15 residues. The germline gives CDR1 MGHDK, CDR2 SYGVNS. The V and J ends lost 4 bases and 5 bases, in that order; junction bases with no gene match: 6. The CDR3 here is CASSGTGGRRETQYF. The CDR3 DNA follows: TGTGCCAGCAGTGGGACAGGGGGCAGGAGGGAGACCCAGTACTTC.

The chain joins TRBV30 to TRBJ1-1, with D possibly TRBD1 on 5 matching bases. V lost 3 bases to trimming and J lost 4 bases, with 9 bases between them. Germline V lookup: CDR1 GTSNPN, CDR2 SVGIG (reference sequence). The CDR3 runs to 12 residues. The CDR3 region is CAWRDSFTEAFF. CDR3 nucleotide sequence: TGTGCCTGGAGAGACAGTTTCACTGAAGCTTTCTTT.

The rearrangement uses TRBV25-1 and TRBJ1-1; D call uncertain. Germline V gives CDR1 MGHDK, CDR2 SYGVNS. CDR3 length: 13 amino acids. Deletions cut 6 bases from V and 1 base from J, with 9 bases between. CDR3 nucleotides: TGTGCCAGCAGCCTGGGCGGGAACACTGAAGCTTTCTTT. Translation: CASSLGGNTEAFF.

The CDR3 DNA reads as TGTGCCTGGAGTGCAGGGAGGGCCGTAAGACTGTTTTTT. It encodes CAWSAGRAVRLFF. The chain joins TRBV30 to TRBJ1-4; maybe TRBD1 (5 bases). This CDR3 has 13 amino acids. Germline V gene lookup returns CDR1 GTSNPN and CDR2 SVGIG (reference sequence). V was cut by 1 base and J by 13 bases, with 16 bases left in between.